This T cell receptor (beta chain) was sequenced in a study of shared T cell receptors in the human thymus. From germline, CDR1 is GTSNPN and CDR2 SVGIG (reference sequence). The CDR3 covers 15 residues. The germline V and J ends were trimmed by 3 bases and 5 bases, with 18 bases remaining between them. The repertoire was sequenced with immunoSEQ multiplex PCR; TCRdb's copy has only in-frame clones and lacks some. The sample shows about 400,000 clones, more than 85% of them seen only once. The receptor was derived from a human donor. The chain recombines TRBV30 with TRBJ2-3, with D possibly being TRBD1 or TRBD2 (5 bases each). The sample taken for sequencing was thymocytes. Written as DNA, the CDR3 is TGTGCCTGGAGCGATGAGGGACGCCTAATAGATACGCAGTATTTT. Its translation is CAWSDEGRLIDTQYF.